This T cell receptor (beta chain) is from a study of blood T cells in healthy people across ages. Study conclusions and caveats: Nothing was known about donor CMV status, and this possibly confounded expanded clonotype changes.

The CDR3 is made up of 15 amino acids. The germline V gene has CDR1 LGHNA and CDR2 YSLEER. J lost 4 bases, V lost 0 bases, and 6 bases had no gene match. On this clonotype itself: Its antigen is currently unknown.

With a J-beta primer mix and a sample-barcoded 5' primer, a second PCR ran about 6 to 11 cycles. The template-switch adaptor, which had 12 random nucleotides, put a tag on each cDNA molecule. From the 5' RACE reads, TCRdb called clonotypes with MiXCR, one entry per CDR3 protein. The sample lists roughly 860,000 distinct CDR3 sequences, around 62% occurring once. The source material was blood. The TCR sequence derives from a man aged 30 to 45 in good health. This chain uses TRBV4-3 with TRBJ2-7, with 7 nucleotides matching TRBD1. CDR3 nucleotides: TGCGCCAGCAGCCAAGAAGGTACCAGGGGGTACGAGCAGTACTTC. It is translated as CASSQEGTRGYEQYF.